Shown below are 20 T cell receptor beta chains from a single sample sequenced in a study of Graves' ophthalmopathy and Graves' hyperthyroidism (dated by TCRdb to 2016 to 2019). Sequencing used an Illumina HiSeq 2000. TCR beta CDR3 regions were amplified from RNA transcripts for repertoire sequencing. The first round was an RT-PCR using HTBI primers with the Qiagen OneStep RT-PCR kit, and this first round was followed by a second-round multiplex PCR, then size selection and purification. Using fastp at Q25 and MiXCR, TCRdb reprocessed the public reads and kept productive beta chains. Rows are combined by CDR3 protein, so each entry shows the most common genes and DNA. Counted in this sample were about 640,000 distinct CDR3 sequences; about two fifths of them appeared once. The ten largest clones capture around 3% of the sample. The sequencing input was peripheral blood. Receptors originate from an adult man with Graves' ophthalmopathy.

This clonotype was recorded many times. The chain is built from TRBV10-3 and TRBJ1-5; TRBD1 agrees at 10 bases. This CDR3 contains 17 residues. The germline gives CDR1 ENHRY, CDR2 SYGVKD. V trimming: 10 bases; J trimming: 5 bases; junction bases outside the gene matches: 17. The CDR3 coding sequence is TGTGCCACTTCTACACCCGGACAGGGGGGCCCCCATCAGCCCCAGCATTTT. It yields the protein CATSTPGQGGPHQPQHF.

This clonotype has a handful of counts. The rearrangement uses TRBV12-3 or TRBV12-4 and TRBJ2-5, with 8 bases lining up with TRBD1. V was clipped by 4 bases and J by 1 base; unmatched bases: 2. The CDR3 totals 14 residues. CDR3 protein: CASSSGQAQETQYF. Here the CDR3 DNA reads TGTGCCAGCAGTTCGGGACAGGCCCAAGAGACCCAGTACTTC.

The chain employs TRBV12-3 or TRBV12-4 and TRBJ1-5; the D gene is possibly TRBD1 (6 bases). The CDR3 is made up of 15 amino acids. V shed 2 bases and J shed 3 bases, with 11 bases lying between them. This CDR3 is CASSLTGSANQPQHF. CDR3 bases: TGTGCCAGCAGTTTAACAGGGTCGGCCAATCAGCCCCAGCATTTT.

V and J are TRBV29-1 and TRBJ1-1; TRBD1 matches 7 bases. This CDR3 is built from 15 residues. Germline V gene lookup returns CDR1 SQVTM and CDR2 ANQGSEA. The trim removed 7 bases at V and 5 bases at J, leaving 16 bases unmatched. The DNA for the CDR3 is TGCAGCGCCCAGGGACAGAGAATCTACGGTACTGAAGCTTTCTTT. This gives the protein CSAQGQRIYGTEAFF.

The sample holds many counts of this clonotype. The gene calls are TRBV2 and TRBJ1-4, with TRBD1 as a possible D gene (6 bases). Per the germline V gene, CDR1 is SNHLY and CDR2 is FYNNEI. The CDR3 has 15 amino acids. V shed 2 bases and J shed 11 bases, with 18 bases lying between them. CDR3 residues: CASSEQNLSRGKLFF. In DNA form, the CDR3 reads TGTGCCAGCAGTGAACAGAACCTCTCAAGGGGGAAACTGTTTTTT.

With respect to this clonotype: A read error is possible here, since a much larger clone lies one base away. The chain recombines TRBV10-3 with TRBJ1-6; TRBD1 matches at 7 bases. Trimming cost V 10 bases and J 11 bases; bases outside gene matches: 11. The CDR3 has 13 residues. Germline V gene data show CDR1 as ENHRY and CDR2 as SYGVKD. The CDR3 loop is CASSRDRNTPLHF. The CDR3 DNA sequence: TGTGCCAGCAGCCGGGACAGAAATACACCCCTCCACTTT.

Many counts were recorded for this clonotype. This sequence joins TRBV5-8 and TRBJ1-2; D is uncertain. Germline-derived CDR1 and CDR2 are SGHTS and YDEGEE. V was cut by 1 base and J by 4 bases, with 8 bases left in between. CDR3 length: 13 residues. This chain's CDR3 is CASSLPPSYGYTF. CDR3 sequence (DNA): TGTGCCAGCAGCTTGCCGCCTTCCTATGGCTACACCTTC.

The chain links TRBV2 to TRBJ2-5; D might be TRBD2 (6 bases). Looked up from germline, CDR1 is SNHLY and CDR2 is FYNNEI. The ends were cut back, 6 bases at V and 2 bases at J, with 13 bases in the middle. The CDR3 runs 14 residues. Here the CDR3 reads CASRVFSGQETQYF. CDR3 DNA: TGTGCCAGCAGAGTTTTCAGCGGGCAAGAGACCCAGTACTTC.

The DNA for the CDR3 is TGTGCCAGCAGCTTAGTGATCGGGGCAGGAGAAAAACTGTTTTTT. Encoded protein: CASSLVIGAGEKLFF. The rearrangement links TRBV11-1 to TRBJ1-4; D perhaps matches TRBD1 (5 bases). The CDR3 runs to 15 residues. CDR1 is SGHAT and CDR2 is FQDESV in the germline V gene (reference sequence). Trimming left V 1 base short and J 8 bases short, with 14 bases between.

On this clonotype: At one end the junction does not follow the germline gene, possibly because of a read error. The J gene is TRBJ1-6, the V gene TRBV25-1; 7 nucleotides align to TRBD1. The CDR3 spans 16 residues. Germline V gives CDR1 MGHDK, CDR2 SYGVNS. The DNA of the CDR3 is TGTGCCGGCAGTAATACATTGACAGGGAGGCGTTCACCCCTCCACTTT. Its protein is CAGSNTLTGRRSPLHF.

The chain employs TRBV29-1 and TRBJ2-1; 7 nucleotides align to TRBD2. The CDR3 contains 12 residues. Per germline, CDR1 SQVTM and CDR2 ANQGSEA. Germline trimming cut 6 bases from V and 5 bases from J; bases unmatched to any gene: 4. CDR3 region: CSVGGVHNEQFF. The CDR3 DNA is TGCAGCGTGGGGGGGGTGCACAATGAGCAGTTCTTC.

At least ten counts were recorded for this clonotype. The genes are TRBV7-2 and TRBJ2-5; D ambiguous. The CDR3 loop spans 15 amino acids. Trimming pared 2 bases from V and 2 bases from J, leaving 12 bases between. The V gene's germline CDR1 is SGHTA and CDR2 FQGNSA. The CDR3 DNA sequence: TGTGCCAGCAGCTTATCACGATCTTTTCAAGAGACCCAGTACTTC. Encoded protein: CASSLSRSFQETQYF.

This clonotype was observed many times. The CDR3 DNA follows: TGTGCCAGCAGCTTCGGCGGGGGGGCCAGAGAGACCCAGTACTTC. Residues: CASSFGGGARETQYF. This rearrangement joins TRBV7-2 to TRBJ2-5; 9 bases map to TRBD2. Germline values: CDR1 SGHTA, CDR2 FQGNSA. This CDR3 has 15 amino acids. V dropped 3 bases and J dropped 4; count of bases not matched to a gene: 6.

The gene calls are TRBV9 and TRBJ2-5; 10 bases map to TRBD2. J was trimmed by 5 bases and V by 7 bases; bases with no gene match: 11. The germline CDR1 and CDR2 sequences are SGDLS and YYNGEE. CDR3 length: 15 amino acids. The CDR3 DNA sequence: TGTGCCAGCTCACCACCCCAGCGGGGGGGTGAGACCCAGTACTTC. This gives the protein CASSPPQRGGETQYF.

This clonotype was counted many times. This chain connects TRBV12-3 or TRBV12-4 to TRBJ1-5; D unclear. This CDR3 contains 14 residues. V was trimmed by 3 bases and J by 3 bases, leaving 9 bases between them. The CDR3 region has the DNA TGTGCCAGCAGTTTTTCAGGCTACAATCAGCCCCAGCATTTT. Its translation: CASSFSGYNQPQHF.

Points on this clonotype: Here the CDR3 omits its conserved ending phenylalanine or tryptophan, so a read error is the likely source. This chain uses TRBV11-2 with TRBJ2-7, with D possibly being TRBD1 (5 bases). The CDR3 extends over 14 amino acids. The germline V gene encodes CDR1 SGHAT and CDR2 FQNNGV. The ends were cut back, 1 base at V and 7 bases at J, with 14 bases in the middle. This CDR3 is CASSLGVGQGEQYL. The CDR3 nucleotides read TGTGCCAGCAGCTTAGGGGTGGGGCAGGGTGAGCAGTACCTC.

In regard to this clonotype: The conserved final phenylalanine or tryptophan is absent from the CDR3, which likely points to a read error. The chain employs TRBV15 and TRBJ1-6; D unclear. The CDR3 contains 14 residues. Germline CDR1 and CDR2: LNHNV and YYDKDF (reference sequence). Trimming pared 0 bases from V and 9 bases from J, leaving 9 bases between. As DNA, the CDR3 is TGTGCCACCAGCAGAGACGGCGACACTTCACCCCTCCACCTT. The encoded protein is CATSRDGDTSPLHL.

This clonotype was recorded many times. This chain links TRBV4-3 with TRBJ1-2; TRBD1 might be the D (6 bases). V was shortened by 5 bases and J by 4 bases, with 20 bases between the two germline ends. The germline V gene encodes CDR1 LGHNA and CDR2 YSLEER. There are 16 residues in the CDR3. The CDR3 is CASSTIGVQGPYGYTF. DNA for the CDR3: TGCGCCAGCAGCACCATTGGGGTGCAGGGGCCCTATGGCTACACCTTC.

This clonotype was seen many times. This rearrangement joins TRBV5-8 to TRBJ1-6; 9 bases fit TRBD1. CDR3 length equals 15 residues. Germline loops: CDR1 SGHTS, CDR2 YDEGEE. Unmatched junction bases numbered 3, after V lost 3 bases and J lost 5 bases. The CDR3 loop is CASSSGTGHNSPLHF. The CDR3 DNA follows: TGTGCCAGCAGCTCCGGGACAGGGCATAATTCACCCCTCCACTTT.

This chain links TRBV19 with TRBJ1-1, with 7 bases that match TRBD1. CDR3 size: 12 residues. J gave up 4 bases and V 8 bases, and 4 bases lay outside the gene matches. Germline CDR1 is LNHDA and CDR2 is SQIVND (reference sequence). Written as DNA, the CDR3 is TGTGCCAGTGCGACAGGGAGCACTGAAGCTTTCTTT. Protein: CASATGSTEAFF.